This T cell receptor beta chain was recovered during a study of cytomegalovirus exposure and HLA in healthy donors. The study, taken as a whole, reports: Analysis was carried out at a later point, and it linked a missense DCLRE1C variant to TCR beta V- and J-gene trimming.

Trimming cost V 4 bases and J 2 bases; bases outside gene matches: 3. CDR1 and CDR2 from the germline V gene are LGHNA and YNFKEQ. The CDR3 consists of 15 residues. With respect to this clone: What it binds is not known.

Use of 60 Vbeta and 13 Jbeta primers characterized the PCR. The table came from immunoSEQ multiplex PCR; TCRdb's copy has only in-frame clones and leaves some out. The sample has 64,000 or so clones; around three quarters are singletons. The TCR originated in a woman between 45 and 60 years old in good health and CMV-seropositive. The V gene is TRBV4-2, the J gene TRBJ2-1; 9 bases fit TRBD1. The source material was PBMCs. CDR3 sequence: CASSLGQGPYNEQFF. The CDR3 bases are TGTGCCAGCAGCCTCGGACAGGGGCCCTACAATGAGCAGTTCTTC.